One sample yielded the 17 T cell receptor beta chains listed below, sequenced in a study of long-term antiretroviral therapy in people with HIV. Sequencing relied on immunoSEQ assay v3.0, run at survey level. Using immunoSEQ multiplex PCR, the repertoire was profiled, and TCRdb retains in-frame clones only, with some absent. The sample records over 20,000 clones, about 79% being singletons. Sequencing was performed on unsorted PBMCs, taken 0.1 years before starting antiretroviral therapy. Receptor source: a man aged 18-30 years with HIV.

The CDR3 here is CASSQLKSRFF. The CDR3 DNA is TGTGCCAGCAGCCAGTTAAAGAGTCGGTTCTTC. This chain connects TRBV4-2 to TRBJ2-1; D is undetermined. CDR3 size: 11 residues. V was trimmed by 3 bases and J by 15 bases, leaving 12 bases between them. Looked up from germline, CDR1 is LGHNA and CDR2 is YNFKEQ.

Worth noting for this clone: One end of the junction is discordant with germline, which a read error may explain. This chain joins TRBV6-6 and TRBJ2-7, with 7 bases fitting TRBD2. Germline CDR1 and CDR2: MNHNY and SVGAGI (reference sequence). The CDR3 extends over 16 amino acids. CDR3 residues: CASSDSGRESSYEQYF. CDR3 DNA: TGTGCCAGCAGTGACTCGGGGCGGGAGAGCTCCTACGAGCAGTACTTC.

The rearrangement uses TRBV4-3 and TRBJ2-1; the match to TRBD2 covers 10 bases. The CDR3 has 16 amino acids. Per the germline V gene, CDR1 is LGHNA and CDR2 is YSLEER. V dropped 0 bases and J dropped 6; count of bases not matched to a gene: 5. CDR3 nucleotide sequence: TGCGCCAGCAGCCAAGAAAAACTAGCGGGGACCAATGAGCAGTTCTTC. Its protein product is CASSQEKLAGTNEQFF.

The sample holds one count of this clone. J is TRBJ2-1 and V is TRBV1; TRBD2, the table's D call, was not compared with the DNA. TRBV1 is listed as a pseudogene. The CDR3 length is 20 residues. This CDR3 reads CTSSQGPSGTSTSSYNEQFF. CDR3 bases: TGCACCAGCAGCCAAGGACCATCCGGGACTAGCACGAGCTCCTACAATGAGCAGTTCTTC.

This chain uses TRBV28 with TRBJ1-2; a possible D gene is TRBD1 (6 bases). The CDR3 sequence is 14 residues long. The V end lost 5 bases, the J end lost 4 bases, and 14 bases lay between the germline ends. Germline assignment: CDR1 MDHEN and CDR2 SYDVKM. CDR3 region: CASSPGEVGYGYTF. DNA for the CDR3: TGTGCCAGCAGTCCAGGGGAGGTAGGCTATGGCTACACCTTC.

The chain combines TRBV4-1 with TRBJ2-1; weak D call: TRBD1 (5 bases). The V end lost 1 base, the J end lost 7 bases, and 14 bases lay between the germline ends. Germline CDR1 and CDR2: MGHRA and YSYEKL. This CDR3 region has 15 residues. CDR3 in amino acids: CASSQVWGGGNEQFF. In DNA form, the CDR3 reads TGCGCCAGCAGCCAAGTGTGGGGCGGTGGGAATGAGCAGTTCTTC.

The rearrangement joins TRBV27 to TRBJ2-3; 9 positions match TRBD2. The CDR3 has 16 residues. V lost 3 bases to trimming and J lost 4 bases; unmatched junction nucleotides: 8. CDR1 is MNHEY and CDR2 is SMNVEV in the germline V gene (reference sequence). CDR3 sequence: CASSFLTSGAADTQYF. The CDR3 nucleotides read TGTGCCAGCAGTTTCCTGACTAGCGGAGCGGCAGATACGCAGTATTTT.

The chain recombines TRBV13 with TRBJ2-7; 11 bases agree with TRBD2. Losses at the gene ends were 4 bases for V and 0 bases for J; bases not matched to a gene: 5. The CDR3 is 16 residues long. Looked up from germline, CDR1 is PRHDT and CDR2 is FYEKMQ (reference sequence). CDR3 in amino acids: CASSSVTSGSSYEQYF. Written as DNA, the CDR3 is TGTGCCAGCAGCTCAGTTACTAGCGGGAGCTCCTACGAGCAGTACTTC.

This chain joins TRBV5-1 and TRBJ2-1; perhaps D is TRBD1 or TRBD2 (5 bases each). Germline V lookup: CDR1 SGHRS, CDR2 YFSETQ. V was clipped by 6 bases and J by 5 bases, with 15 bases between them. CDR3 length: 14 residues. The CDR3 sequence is CASTSKQEDNEQFF. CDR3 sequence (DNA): TGCGCCAGCACGAGTAAACAGGAGGACAATGAGCAGTTCTTC.

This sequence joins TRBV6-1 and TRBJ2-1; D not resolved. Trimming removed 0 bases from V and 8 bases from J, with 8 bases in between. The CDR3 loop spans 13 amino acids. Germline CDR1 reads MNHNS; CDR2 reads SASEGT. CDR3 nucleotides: TGTGCCAGCAGTGAAGCACTGGGCCATGAGCAGTTCTTC. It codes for CASSEALGHEQFF.

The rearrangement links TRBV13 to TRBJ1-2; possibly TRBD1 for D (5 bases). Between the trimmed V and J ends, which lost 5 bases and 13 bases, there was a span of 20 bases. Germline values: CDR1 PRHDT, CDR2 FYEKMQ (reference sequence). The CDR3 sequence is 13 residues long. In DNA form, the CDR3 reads TGTGCCAGCAGCCCCGGGGCCACACGGGGCCTCACCTTC. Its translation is CASSPGATRGLTF.

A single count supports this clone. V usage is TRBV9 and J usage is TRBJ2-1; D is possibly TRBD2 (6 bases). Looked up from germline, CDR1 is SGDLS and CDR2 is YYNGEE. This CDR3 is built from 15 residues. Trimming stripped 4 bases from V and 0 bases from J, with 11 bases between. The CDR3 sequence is CASSLRGSSYNEQFF. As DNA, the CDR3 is TGTGCCAGCAGCCTCCGGGGGTCCTCCTACAATGAGCAGTTCTTC. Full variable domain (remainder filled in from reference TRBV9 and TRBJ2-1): DSGVTQTPKHLITATGQRVTLRCSPRSGDLSVYWYQQSLDQGLQFLIQYYNGEERAKGNILERFSAQQFPDLHSELNLSSLELGDSALYFCASSLRGSSYNEQFFGPGTRLTVL.

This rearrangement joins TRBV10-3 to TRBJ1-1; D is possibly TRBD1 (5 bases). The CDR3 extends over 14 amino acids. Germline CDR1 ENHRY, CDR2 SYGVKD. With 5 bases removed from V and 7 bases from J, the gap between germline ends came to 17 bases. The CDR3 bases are TGTGCCATCAGTCTAGGCAGGGCCGACGATGAAGCTTTCTTT. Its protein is CAISLGRADDEAFF.

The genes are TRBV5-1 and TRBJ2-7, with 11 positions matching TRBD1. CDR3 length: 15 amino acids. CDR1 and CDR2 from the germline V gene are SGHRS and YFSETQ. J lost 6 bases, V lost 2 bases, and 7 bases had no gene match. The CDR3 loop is CASSFLWTGGGEQYF. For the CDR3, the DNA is TGCGCCAGCAGCTTCCTCTGGACAGGGGGCGGCGAGCAGTACTTC.

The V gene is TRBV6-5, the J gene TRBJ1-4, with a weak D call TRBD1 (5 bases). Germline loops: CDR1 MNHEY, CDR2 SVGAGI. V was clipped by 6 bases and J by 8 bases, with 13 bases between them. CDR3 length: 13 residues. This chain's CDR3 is CASSYTGDEKLFF. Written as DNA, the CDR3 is TGTGCCAGCAGCTACACGGGGGACGAAAAACTGTTTTTT.

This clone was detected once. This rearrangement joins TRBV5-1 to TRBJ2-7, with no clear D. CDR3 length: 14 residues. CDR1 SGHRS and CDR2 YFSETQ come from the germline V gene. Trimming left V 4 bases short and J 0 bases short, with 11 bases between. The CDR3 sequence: CASSLGFSSYEQYF. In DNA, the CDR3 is TGCGCCAGCAGCCTAGGCTTTAGCTCCTACGAGCAGTACTTC. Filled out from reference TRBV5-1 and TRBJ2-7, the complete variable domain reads KAGVTQTPRYLIKTRGQQVTLSCSPISGHRSVSWYQQTPGQGLQFLFEYFSETQRNKGNFPGRFSGRQFSNSRSEMNVSTLELGDSALYLCASSLGFSSYEQYFGPGTRLTVT.

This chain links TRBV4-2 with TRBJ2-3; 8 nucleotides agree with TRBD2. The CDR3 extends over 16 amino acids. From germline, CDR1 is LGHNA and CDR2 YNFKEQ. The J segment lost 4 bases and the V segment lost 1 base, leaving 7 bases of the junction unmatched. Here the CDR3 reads CASSQVGTSFPDTQYF. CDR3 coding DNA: TGTGCCAGCAGCCAAGTAGGGACTAGTTTCCCAGATACGCAGTATTTT.